The rows below give T cell receptor beta chains drawn from one sample of a study of cytomegalovirus exposure and HLA in healthy donors. The assay was immunoSEQ multiplex PCR, and TCRdb's table has in-frame clones only and misses some. The data show about 190,000 clones, roughly 80% seen once. The material sequenced was PBMCs. The origin of the receptors is a woman in her late teens or twenties in good health and CMV-seronegative. Both conserved end residues are trimmed from each CDR3. The order of the fields is V gene, D gene, CDR3 protein. A D gene is named only where the DNA matches it firmly.

V gene: TRBV18
D gene: -
CDR3 protein: ASSPALTVSYGYT

V gene: TRBV29-1
D gene: TRBD2
CDR3 protein: SVGGGPSTDTQY

V gene: TRBV30
D gene: -
CDR3 protein: AWSSSSYNEQF

V gene: TRBV18
D gene: TRBD1
CDR3 protein: ASSLISPGASPRQGGYT

V gene: TRBV28
D gene: TRBD2
CDR3 protein: ASSPGLAGAKNIQY

V gene: TRBV4-3
D gene: -
CDR3 protein: ASSQDREGAGETQY

V gene: TRBV28
D gene: TRBD2
CDR3 protein: ASSLVQLADDIRYEQY

V gene: TRBV28
D gene: -
CDR3 protein: ASSPTGFTGELF

V gene: TRBV6-4
D gene: -
CDR3 protein: ASSDSSGPGLH

V gene: TRBV7-8
D gene: -
CDR3 protein: ASSLAQNGRGYEQY

V gene: TRBV5-6
D gene: -
CDR3 protein: ASSLASGLPQH

V gene: TRBV30
D gene: -
CDR3 protein: AWSSIAVDGGNEQF

V gene: TRBV27
D gene: TRBD1
CDR3 protein: ASSLGTAYEKLF